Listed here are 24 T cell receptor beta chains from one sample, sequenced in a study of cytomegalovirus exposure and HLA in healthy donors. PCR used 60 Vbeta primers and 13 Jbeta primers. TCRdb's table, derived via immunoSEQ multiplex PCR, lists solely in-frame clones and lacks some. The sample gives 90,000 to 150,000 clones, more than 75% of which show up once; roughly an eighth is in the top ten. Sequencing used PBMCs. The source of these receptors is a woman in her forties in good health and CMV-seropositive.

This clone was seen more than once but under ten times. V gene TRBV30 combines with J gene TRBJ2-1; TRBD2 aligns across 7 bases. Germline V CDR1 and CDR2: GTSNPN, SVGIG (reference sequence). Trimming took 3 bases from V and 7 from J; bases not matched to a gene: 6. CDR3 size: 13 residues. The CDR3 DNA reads TGTGCCTGGAGCGGCCTGGGAGGGAATGAGCAGTTCTTC. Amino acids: CAWSGLGGNEQFF.

In nucleotides, the CDR3 is TGTGCCAGCAGCCCAGGACAGGGGTTCGTTTACACTGAAGCTTTCTTT. It encodes CASSPGQGFVYTEAFF. The chain employs TRBV11-2 and TRBJ1-1; 9 nucleotides line up with TRBD1. The V and J ends lost 5 bases and 3 bases, in that order; junction bases with no gene match: 10. The CDR3 loop spans 16 amino acids. Looked up from germline, CDR1 is SGHAT and CDR2 is FQNNGV.

The CDR3: CASSPSIASDTQYF. The CDR3 DNA reads TGTGCCAGCAGTCCCTCAATAGCGTCGGATACGCAGTATTTT. The chain joins TRBV6-6 to TRBJ2-3; possible D gene TRBD2, 5 bases. The CDR3 is 14 residues long. CDR1 is MNHNY and CDR2 is SVGAGI in the germline V gene (reference sequence). The ends were cut back, 5 bases at V and 6 bases at J, with 15 bases in the middle.

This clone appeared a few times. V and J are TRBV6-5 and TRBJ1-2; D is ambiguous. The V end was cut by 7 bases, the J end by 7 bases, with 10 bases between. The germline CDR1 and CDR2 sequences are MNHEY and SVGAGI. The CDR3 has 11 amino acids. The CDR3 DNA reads TGTGCCAGCATTAGCAACGGTGGCTACACCTTC. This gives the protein CASISNGGYTF.

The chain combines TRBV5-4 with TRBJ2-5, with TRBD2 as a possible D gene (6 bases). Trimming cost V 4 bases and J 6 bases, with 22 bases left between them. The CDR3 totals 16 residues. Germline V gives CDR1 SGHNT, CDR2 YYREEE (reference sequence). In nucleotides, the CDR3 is TGTGCCAGCAGCGGCAGCCGGGACTCCGACCACCAGACCCAGTACTTC. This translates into CASSGSRDSDHQTQYF.

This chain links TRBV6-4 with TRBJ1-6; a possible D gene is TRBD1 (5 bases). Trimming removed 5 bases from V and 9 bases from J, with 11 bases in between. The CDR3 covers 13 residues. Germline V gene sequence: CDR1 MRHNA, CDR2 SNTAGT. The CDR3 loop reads CASSPRQRSPLHF. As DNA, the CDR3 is TGTGCCAGCAGTCCCAGACAGCGTTCACCCCTCCACTTT.

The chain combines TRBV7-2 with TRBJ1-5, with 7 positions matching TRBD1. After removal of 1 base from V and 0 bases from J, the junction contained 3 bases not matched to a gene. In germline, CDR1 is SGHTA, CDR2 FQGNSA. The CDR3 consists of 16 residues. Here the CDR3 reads CASSLGQGYSNQPQHF. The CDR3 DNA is TGTGCCAGCAGCTTAGGACAGGGCTATAGCAATCAGCCCCAGCATTTT.

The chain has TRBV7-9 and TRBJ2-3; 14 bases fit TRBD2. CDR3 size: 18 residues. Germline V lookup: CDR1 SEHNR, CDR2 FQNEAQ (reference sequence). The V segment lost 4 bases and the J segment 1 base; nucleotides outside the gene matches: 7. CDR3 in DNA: TGTGCCAGCAGCTCGACTAGCGGGGGGGCAGGAGGCACAGATACGCAGTATTTT. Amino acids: CASSSTSGGAGGTDTQYF.

The CDR3 region is CASDHRGLGQPQHF. For the CDR3, the DNA is TGTGCCAGCGACCACAGGGGCCTCGGTCAGCCCCAGCATTTT. The V gene is TRBV9, the J gene TRBJ1-5, with 7 bases lining up with TRBD1. CDR1 and CDR2 (germline): SGDLS, YYNGEE. The CDR3 runs 14 residues. The junction had 10 bases not matched to a gene; V was cut back by 7 bases and J by 6 bases.

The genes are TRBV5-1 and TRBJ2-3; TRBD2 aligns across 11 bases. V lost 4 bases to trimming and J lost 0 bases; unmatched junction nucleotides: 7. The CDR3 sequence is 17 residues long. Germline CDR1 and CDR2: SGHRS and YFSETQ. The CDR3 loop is CASSARSSGGSTDTQYF. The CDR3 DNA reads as TGCGCCAGCAGCGCCCGGTCTAGCGGGGGGAGCACAGATACGCAGTATTTT.

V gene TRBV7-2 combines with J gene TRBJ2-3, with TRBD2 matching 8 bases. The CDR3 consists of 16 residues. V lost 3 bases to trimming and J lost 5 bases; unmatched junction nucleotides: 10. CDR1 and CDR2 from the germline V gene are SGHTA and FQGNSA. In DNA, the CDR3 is TGTGCCAGCAGCTTCGGGGGCCGGGGGGGCCGAGATACGCAGTATTTT. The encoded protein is CASSFGGRGGRDTQYF.

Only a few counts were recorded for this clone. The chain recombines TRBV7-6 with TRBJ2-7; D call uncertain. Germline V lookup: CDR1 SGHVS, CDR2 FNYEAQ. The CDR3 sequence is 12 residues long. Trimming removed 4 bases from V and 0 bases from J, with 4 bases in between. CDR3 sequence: CASSSSSYEQYF. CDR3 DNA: TGTGCCAGCAGCTCCAGCTCCTACGAGCAGTACTTC.

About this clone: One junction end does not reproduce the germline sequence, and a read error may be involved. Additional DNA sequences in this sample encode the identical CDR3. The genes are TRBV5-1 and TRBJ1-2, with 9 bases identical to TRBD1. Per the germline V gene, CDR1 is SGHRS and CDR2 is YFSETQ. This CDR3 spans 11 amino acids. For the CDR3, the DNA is TGCGCCAGCAGCCCCGGGACAGGGATGGCCTTC. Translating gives CASSPGTGMAF.

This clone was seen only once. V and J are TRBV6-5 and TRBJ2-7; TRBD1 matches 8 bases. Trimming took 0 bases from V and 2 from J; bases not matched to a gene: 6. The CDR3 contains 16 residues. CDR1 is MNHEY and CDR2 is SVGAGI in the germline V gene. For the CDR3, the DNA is TGTGCCAGCAGTTACTCAGGGACAGGCAATACCTACGAGCAGTACTTC. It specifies CASSYSGTGNTYEQYF.

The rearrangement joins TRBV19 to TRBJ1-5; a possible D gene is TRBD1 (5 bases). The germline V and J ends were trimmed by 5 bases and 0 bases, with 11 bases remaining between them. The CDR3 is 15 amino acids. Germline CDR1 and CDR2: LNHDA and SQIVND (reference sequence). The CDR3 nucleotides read TGTGCCAGTAGTTATGACAGTAATAGCAATCAGCCCCAGCATTTT. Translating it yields CASSYDSNSNQPQHF.

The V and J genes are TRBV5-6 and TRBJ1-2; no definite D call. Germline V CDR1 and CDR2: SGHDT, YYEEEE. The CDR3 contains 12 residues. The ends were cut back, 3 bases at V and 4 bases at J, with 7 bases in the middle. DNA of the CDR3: TGTGCCAGCAGCTCCCCAGGCTATGGCTACACCTTC. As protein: CASSSPGYGYTF.

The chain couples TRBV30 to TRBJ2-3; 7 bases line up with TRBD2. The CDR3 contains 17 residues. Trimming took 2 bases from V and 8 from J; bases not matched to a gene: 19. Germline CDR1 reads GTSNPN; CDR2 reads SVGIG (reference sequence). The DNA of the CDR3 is TGTGCCTGGAGTACCCCGGGCAGGCGAACCGGGAGGATTACGCAGTATTTT. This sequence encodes CAWSTPGRRTGRITQYF.

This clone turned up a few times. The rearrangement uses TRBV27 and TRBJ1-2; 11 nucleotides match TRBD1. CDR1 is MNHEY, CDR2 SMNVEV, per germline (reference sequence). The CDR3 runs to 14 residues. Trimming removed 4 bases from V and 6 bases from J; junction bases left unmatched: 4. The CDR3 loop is CASSWTGGSDGYTF. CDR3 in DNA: TGTGCCAGCAGTTGGACAGGGGGCTCGGATGGCTACACCTTC.

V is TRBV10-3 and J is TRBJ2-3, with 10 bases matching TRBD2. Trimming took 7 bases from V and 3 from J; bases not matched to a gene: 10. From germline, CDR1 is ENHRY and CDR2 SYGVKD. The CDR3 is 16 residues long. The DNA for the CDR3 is TGTGCCATCAAAACGGGTAGCGGGGGGTTTACAGATACGCAGTATTTT. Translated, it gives CAIKTGSGGFTDTQYF.

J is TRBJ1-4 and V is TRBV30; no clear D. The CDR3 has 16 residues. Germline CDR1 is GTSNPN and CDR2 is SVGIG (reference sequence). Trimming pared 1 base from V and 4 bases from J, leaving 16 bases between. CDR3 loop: CAWSGWPGSGNEKLFF. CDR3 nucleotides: TGTGCCTGGAGTGGATGGCCGGGCAGCGGTAATGAAAAACTGTTTTTT.

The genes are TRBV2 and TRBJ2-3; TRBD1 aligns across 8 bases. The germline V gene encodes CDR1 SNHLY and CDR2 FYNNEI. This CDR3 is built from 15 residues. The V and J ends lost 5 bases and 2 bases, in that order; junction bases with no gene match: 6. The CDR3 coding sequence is TGTGCCAGCAGTATAGGACAGGGCCCCACAGATACGCAGTATTTT. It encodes CASSIGQGPTDTQYF. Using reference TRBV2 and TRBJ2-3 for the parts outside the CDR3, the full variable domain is EPEVTQTPSHQVTQMGQEVILRCVPISNHLYFYWYRQILGQKVEFLVSFYNNEISEKSEIFDDQFSVERPDGSNFTLKIRSTKLEDSAMYFCASSIGQGPTDTQYFGPGTRLTVL.

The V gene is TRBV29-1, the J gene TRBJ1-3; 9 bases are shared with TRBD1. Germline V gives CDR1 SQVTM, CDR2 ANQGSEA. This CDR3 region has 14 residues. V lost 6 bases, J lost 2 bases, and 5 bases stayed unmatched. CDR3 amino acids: CSVRRDRAGNTIYF. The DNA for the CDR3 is TGCAGCGTCCGTCGGGACAGGGCTGGAAACACCATATATTTT.

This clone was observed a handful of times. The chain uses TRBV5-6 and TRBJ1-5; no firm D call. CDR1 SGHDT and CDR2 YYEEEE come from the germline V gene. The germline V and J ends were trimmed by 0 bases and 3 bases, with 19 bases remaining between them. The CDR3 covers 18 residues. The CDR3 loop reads CASSLGRAGRLINQPQHF. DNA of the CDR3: TGTGCCAGCAGCTTGGGGAGGGCGGGCCGACTAATCAATCAGCCCCAGCATTTT. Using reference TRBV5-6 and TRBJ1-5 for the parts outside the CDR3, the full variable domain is DAGVTQSPTHLIKTRGQQVTLRCSPKSGHDTVSWYQQALGQGPQFIFQYYEEEERQRGNFPDRFSGHQFPNYSSELNVNALLLGDSALYLCASSLGRAGRLINQPQHFGDGTRLSIL.

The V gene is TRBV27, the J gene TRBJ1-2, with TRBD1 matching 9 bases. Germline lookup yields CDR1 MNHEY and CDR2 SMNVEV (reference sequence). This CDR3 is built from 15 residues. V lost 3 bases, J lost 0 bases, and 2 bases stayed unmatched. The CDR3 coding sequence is TGTGCCAGCAGTTTCGGACAGGGGACTAACTATGGCTACACCTTC. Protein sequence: CASSFGQGTNYGYTF.